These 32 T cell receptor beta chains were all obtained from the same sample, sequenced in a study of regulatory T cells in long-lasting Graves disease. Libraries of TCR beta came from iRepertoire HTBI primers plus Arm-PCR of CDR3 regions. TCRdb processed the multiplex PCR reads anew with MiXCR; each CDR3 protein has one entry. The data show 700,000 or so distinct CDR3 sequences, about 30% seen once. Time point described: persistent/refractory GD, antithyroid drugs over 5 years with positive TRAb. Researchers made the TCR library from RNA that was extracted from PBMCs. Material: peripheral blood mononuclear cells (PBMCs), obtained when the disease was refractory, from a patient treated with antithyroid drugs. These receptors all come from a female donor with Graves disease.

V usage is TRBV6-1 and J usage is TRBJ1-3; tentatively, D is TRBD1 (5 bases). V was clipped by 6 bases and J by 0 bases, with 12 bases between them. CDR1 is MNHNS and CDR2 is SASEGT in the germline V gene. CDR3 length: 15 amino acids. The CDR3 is CASSPGHYSGNTIYF. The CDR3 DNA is TGTGCCAGCAGCCCCGGACACTACTCTGGAAACACCATATATTTT.

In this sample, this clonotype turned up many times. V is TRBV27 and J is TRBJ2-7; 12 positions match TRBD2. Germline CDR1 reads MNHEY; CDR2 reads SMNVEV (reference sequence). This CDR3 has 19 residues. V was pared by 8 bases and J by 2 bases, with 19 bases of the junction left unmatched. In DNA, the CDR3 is TGTGCCAGCTCCCCCCCCAGACTAGCGGGAGCGAAACTAACCTACGAGCAGTACTTC. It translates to CASSPPRLAGAKLTYEQYF.

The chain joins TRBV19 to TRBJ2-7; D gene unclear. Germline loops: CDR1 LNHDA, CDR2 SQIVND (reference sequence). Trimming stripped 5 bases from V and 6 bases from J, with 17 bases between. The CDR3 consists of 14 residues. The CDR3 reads CASSPVSAPPEQYF. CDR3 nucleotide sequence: TGTGCCAGTAGTCCGGTGAGCGCCCCTCCCGAGCAGTACTTC.

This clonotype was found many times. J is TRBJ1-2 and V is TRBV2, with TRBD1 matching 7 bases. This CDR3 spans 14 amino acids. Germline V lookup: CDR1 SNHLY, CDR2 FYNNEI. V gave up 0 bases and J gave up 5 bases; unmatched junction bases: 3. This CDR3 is CASSEAQTGYGYTF. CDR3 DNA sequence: TGTGCCAGCAGTGAAGCGCAGACAGGGTATGGCTACACCTTC.

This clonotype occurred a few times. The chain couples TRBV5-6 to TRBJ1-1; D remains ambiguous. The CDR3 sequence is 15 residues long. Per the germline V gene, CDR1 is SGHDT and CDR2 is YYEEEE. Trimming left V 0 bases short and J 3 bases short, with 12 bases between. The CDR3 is CASSLVGATDTEAFF. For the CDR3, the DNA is TGTGCCAGCAGCTTGGTGGGAGCGACGGACACTGAAGCTTTCTTT. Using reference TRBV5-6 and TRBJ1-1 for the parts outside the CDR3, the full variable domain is DAGVTQSPTHLIKTRGQQVTLRCSPKSGHDTVSWYQQALGQGPQFIFQYYEEEERQRGNFPDRFSGHQFPNYSSELNVNALLLGDSALYLCASSLVGATDTEAFFGQGTRLTVV.

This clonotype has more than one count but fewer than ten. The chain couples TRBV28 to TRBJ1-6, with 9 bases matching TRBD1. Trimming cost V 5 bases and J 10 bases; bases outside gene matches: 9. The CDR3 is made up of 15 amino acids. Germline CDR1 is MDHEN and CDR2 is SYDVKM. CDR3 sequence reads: CASSRPGQGFSPLHF. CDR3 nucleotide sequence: TGTGCCAGCAGTAGGCCGGGACAGGGTTTCTCACCCCTCCACTTT.

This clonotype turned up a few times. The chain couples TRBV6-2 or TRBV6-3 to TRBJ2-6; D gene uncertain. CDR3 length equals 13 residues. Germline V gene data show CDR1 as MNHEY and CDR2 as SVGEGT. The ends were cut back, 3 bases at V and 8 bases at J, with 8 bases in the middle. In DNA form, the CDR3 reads TGTGCCAGCAGTTATTTGGATTCCAACGTCCTGACTTTC. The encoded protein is CASSYLDSNVLTF.

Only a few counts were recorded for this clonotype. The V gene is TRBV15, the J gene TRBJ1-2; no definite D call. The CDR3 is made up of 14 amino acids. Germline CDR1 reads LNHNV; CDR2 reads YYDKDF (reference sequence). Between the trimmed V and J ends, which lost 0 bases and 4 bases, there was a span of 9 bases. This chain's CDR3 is CATSRDQVSYGYTF. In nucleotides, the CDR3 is TGTGCCACCAGCAGAGATCAGGTCAGCTATGGCTACACCTTC.

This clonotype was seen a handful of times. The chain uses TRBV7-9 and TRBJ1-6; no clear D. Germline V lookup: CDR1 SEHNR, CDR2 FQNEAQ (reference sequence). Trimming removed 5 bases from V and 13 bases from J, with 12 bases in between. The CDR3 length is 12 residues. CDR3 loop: CASSHPAGPLHF. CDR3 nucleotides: TGTGCCAGCAGCCATCCGGCTGGGCCCCTCCACTTT.

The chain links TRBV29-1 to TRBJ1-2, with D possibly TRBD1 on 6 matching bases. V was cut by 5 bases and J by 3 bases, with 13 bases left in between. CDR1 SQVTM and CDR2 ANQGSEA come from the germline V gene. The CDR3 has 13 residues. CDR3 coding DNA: TGCAGCGTTTATCCGGGACACGACTATGGCTACACCTTC. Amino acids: CSVYPGHDYGYTF.

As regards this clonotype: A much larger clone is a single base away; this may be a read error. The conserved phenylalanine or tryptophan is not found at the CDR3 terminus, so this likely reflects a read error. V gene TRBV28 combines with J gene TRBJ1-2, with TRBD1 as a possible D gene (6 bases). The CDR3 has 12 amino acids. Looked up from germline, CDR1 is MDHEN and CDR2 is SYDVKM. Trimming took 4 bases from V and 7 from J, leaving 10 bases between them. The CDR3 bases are TGTGCCAGCAGTTCAGGGGTAACTGGCTACACCTTA. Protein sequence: CASSSGVTGYTL.

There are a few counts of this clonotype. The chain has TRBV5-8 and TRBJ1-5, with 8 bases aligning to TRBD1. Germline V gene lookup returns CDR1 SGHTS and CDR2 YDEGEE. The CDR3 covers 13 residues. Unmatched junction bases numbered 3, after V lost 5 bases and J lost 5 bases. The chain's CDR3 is CASSTTGDQPQHF. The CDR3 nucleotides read TGTGCCAGCAGTACGACAGGGGATCAGCCCCAGCATTTT.

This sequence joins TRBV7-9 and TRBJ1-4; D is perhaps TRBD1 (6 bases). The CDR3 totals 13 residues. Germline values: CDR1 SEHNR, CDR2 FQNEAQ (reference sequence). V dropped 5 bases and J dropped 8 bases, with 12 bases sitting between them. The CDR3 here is CASSAGGGEKLFF. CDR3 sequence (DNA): TGTGCCAGCAGCGCCGGGGGGGGCGAAAAACTGTTTTTT.

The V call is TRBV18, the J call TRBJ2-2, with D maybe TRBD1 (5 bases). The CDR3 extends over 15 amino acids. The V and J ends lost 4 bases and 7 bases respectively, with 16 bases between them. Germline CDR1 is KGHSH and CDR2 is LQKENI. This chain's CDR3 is CASSQSSGFGGELFF. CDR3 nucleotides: TGTGCCAGCTCACAGAGCTCAGGGTTCGGCGGGGAGCTGTTTTTT.

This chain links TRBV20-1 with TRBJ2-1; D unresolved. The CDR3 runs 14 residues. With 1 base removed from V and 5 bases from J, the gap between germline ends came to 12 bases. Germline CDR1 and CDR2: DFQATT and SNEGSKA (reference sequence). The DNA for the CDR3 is TGCAGTGCTAGAGCTAAAAGAGATCACAATGAGCAGTTCTTC. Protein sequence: CSARAKRDHNEQFF.

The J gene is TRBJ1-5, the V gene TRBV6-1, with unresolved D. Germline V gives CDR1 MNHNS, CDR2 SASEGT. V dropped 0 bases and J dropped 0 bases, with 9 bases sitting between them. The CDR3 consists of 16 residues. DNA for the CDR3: TGTGCCAGCAGTGAAGCGTTACGAGTTAGCAATCAGCCCCAGCATTTT. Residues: CASSEALRVSNQPQHF.

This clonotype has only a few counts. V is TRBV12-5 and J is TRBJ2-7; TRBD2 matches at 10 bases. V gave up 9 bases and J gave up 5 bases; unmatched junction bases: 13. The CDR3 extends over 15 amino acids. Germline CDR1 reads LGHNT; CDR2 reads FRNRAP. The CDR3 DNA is TGTGCTAGGCCCCCGGGCAGCGGGAGGGCCCACGAGCAGTACTTC. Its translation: CARPPGSGRAHEQYF.

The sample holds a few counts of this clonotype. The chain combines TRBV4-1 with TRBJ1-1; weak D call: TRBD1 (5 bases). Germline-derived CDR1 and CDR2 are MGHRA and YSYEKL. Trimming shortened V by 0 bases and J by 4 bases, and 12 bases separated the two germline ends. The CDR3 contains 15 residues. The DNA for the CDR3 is TGCGCCAGCAGCCAAGATTCCTACAGGACCACTGAAGCTTTCTTT. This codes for CASSQDSYRTTEAFF.

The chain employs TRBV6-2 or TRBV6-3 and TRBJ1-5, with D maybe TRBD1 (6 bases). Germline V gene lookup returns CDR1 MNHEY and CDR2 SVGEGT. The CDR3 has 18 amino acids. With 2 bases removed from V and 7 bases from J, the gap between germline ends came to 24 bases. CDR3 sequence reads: CASSYAIPGQSYGQPQHF. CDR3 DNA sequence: TGTGCCAGCAGTTACGCGATACCTGGACAGTCCTACGGCCAGCCCCAGCATTTT.

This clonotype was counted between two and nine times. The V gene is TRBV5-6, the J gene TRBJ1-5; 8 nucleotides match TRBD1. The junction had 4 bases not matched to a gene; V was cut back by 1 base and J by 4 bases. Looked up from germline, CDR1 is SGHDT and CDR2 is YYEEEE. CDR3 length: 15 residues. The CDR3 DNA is TGTGCCAGCAGCTTGACGGACAGGGAGAATCAGCCCCAGCATTTT. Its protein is CASSLTDRENQPQHF. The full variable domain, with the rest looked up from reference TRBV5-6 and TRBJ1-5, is DAGVTQSPTHLIKTRGQQVTLRCSPKSGHDTVSWYQQALGQGPQFIFQYYEEEERQRGNFPDRFSGHQFPNYSSELNVNALLLGDSALYLCASSLTDRENQPQHFGDGTRLSIL.

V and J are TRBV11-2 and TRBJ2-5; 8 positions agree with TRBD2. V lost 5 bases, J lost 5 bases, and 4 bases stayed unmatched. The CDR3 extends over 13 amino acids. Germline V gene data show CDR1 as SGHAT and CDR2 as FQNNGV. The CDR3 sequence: CASSAGLVETQYF. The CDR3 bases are TGTGCCAGCAGCGCGGGACTAGTTGAGACCCAGTACTTC.

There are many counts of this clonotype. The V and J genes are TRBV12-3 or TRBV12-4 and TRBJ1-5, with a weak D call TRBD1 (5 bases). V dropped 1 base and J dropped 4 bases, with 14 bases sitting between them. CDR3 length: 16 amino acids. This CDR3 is CASSLGSRAPNQPQHF. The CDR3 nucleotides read TGTGCCAGCAGTTTAGGATCCAGGGCACCTAATCAGCCCCAGCATTTT.

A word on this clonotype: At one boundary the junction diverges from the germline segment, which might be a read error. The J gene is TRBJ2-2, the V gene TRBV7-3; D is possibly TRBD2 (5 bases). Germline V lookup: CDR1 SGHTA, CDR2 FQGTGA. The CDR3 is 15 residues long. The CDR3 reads CASSLQASNTGELLF. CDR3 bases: TGTGCCAGCAGCTTGCAAGCATCTAACACCGGGGAGCTGCTTTTT.

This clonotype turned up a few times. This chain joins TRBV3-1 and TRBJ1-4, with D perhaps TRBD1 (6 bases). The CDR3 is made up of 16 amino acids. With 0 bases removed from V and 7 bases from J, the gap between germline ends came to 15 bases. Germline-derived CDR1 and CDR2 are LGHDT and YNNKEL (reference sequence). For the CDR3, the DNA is TGTGCCAGCAGCCAAGATCGGGGGGCGCCGTTTGAAAAACTGTTTTTT. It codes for CASSQDRGAPFEKLFF.

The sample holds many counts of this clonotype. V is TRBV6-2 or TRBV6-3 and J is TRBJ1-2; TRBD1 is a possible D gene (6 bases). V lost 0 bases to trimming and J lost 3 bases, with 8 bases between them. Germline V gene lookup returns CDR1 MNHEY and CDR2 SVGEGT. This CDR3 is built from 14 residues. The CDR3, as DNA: TGTGCCAGCAGTTACTCCGCAGGGGACTATGGCTACACCTTC. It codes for CASSYSAGDYGYTF.

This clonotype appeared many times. The CDR3 region has the DNA TGCAGTGCTAGCAAGGACGGGAGCATTTCATACGAGCAGTACTTC. Residues: CSASKDGSISYEQYF. V is TRBV20-1 and J is TRBJ2-7; possible D gene TRBD2, 6 bases. The CDR3 covers 15 residues. CDR1 and CDR2 (germline): DFQATT, SNEGSKA (reference sequence). V was cut by 3 bases and J by 4 bases, with 19 bases left in between.

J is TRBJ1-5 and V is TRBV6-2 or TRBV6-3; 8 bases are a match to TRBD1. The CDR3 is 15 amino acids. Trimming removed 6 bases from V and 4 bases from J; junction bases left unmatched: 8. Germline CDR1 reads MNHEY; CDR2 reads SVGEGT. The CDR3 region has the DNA TGTGCCAGCAGGTTGGGGGACAGGTTAAATCAGCCCCAGCATTTT. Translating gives CASRLGDRLNQPQHF.

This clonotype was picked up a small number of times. The CDR3 DNA reads as TGTGCCAGCAGCGAGAAGGGACTAGCGGGAGGGCGTAACACCGGGGAGCTGTTTTTT. Amino acid sequence: CASSEKGLAGGRNTGELFF. The chain joins TRBV2 to TRBJ2-2, with TRBD2 matching over 16 bases. Germline V gene data show CDR1 as SNHLY and CDR2 as FYNNEI. The CDR3 is made up of 19 amino acids. Germline trimming cut 6 bases from V and 2 bases from J; bases unmatched to any gene: 9.

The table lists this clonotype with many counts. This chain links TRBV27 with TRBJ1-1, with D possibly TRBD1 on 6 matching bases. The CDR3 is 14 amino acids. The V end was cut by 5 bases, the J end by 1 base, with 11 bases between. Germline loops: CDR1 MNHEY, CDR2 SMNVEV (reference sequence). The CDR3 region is CASSPRTENTEAFF. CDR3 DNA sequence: TGTGCCAGCAGTCCCCGGACAGAGAACACTGAAGCTTTCTTT.

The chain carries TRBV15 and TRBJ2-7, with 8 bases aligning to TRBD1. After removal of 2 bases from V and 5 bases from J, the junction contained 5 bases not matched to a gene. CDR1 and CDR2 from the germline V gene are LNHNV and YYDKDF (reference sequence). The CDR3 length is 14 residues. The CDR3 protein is CATSRKGQANEQYF. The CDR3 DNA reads TGTGCCACCAGCAGAAAGGGACAGGCAAACGAGCAGTACTTC.

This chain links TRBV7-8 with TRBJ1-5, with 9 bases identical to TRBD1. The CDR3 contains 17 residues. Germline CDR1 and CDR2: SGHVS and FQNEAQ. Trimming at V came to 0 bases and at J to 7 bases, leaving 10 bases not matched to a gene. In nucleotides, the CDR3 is TGTGCCAGCAGCTTAGCCGAGGACAGGGGATTTGGGCAGCCCCAGCATTTT. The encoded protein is CASSLAEDRGFGQPQHF.

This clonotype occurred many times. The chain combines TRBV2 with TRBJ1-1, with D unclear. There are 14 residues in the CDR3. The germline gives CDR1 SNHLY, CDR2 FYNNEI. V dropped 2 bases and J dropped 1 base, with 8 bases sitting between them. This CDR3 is CASSERQRNTEAFF. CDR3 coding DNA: TGTGCCAGCAGTGAACGGCAACGGAACACTGAAGCTTTCTTT.